One and the same sample provided the 29 T cell receptor beta chains below, sequenced in a study of shared T cell receptors in the human thymus. TCRdb's table, derived via immunoSEQ multiplex PCR, lists solely in-frame clones and lacks some. The sample consists of roughly 560,000 clones, about four fifths of them appearing once. A further study also used this sample, focusing on human thymus T cells.

Sample: thymocytes. These receptors were taken from a boy less than two years old with a congenital heart defect.

This clone was counted a single time. The CDR3 DNA reads TGTGCCAGCAGCTTAGTTCGCGAGAAGACTCCAACTAATGAAAAACTGTTTTTT. Amino acid sequence: CASSLVREKTPTNEKLFF. The chain carries TRBV7-9 and TRBJ1-4; D unresolved. V was cut by 1 base and J by 0 bases, with 15 bases left in between. Germline V CDR1 and CDR2: SEHNR, FQNEAQ (reference sequence). The CDR3 sequence is 18 residues long.

V usage is TRBV28 and J usage is TRBJ1-2, with D perhaps matching TRBD1 (5 bases). Trimming cost V 4 bases and J 7 bases, with 19 bases left between them. The CDR3 runs 15 residues. Germline V gene sequence: CDR1 MDHEN, CDR2 SYDVKM. CDR3 bases: TGTGCCAGCAGTTCGCAGGGCCAGGAGGGGTTTGGCTACACCTTC. Protein: CASSSQGQEGFGYTF.

The chain employs TRBV27 and TRBJ2-1, with 10 positions matching TRBD2. The germline V gene encodes CDR1 MNHEY and CDR2 SMNVEV (reference sequence). The CDR3 is 15 residues long. The J segment lost 8 bases and the V segment lost 2 bases, leaving 6 bases of the junction unmatched. CDR3 protein: CASSLPGLAAHEQFF. DNA of the CDR3: TGTGCCAGCAGTTTACCTGGACTAGCGGCACATGAGCAGTTCTTC.

The chain couples TRBV11-2 to TRBJ1-4, with 8 bases aligning to TRBD1. This CDR3 is 15 amino acids long. Unmatched junction bases numbered 5, after V lost 0 bases and J lost 8 bases. Germline CDR1 reads SGHAT; CDR2 reads FQNNGV. CDR3 DNA sequence: TGTGCCAGCAGCTTAGATCAGGGGGCGCGAGAAAAACTGTTTTTT. Translation gives CASSLDQGAREKLFF.

The V gene is TRBV14, the J gene TRBJ1-3; D possibly corresponds to TRBD1 (5 bases). V lost 0 bases to trimming and J lost 0 bases, with 9 bases between them. The V gene's germline CDR1 is SGHDN and CDR2 FVKESK. There are 16 residues in the CDR3. The CDR3 region has the DNA TGTGCCAGCAGCCAAGAGACAGCAAGCTCTGGAAACACCATATATTTT. This gives the protein CASSQETASSGNTIYF.

The rearrangement uses TRBV6-6 and TRBJ2-3, with a possible D match to TRBD2 (5 bases). V gave up 2 bases and J gave up 4 bases, with 10 bases separating them. CDR1 and CDR2 (germline): MNHNY, SVGAGI (reference sequence). CDR3 length: 14 amino acids. This chain's CDR3 is CASSYPLAADTQYF. CDR3 nucleotide sequence: TGTGCCAGCAGTTACCCGCTAGCCGCAGATACGCAGTATTTT.

V and J are TRBV5-3 and TRBJ2-2, with 12 bases fitting TRBD2. TRBV5-3 has ORF status, its function being uncertain. V lost 4 bases and J lost 1; bases outside the gene matches: 2. The CDR3 is 16 amino acids. CDR3 region: CARSRLAGENTGELFF. CDR3 nucleotides: TGTGCCAGAAGCCGACTAGCGGGAGAGAACACCGGGGAGCTGTTTTTT.

This sequence joins TRBV19 and TRBJ1-4; the D is unclear. This CDR3 has 13 residues. V lost 7 bases and J lost 8, with 14 bases in between. Germline assignment: CDR1 LNHDA and CDR2 SQIVND (reference sequence). CDR3 sequence: CASKEAVREKLFF. The DNA for the CDR3 is TGTGCCAGTAAGGAGGCGGTACGCGAAAAACTGTTTTTT.

This clone was seen just once. The rearrangement links TRBV14 to TRBJ2-1, with unresolved D. The CDR3 covers 12 residues. The V end was cut by 9 bases, the J end by 8 bases, with 14 bases between. Germline V CDR1 and CDR2: SGHDN, FVKESK. The CDR3 DNA follows: TGTGCCAGACCCCTCTCTCGCGATGAGCAGTTCTTC. Protein sequence: CARPLSRDEQFF.

The V and J genes are TRBV6-5 and TRBJ1-4, with 9 bases identical to TRBD1. CDR3 length: 14 amino acids. Per germline, CDR1 MNHEY and CDR2 SVGAGI. Trimming took 6 bases from V and 8 from J; bases not matched to a gene: 7. CDR3: CASSLQGAREKLFF. DNA for the CDR3: TGTGCCAGCAGCTTACAGGGGGCGAGGGAAAAACTGTTTTTT.

V and J are TRBV5-4 and TRBJ2-7, with 8 bases matching TRBD1. The CDR3 sequence is 14 residues long. The V and J ends lost 4 bases and 3 bases, in that order; junction bases with no gene match: 6. Germline values: CDR1 SGHNT, CDR2 YYREEE (reference sequence). The CDR3 DNA reads as TGTGCCAGCAGCCCCGGACAGGGATACTACGAGCAGTACTTC. The encoded protein is CASSPGQGYYEQYF.

The CDR3 loop reads CASSLVNSGSNNEQFF. CDR3 bases: TGCGCCAGCAGCTTAGTCAATAGCGGGAGTAACAATGAGCAGTTCTTC. This chain connects TRBV5-1 to TRBJ2-1; 9 bases fit TRBD2. The CDR3 sequence is 16 residues long. V was clipped by 2 bases and J by 5 bases; unmatched bases: 8. Germline V lookup: CDR1 SGHRS, CDR2 YFSETQ.

This rearrangement joins TRBV28 to TRBJ2-7; 14 bases fit TRBD2. From germline, CDR1 is MDHEN and CDR2 SYDVKM. There are 15 residues in the CDR3. The J segment lost 6 bases and the V segment lost 6 bases, leaving 7 bases of the junction unmatched. The CDR3 sequence: CASSEPGLAGGEQYF. CDR3 coding DNA: TGTGCCAGCAGCGAACCTGGACTAGCGGGAGGCGAGCAGTACTTC.

The genes are TRBV19 and TRBJ1-1; D possibly corresponds to TRBD1 (6 bases). Germline lookup yields CDR1 LNHDA and CDR2 SQIVND (reference sequence). Trimming took off 0 bases at V and 3 bases at J, with 17 bases between the two ends. This CDR3 contains 17 residues. The CDR3 DNA follows: TGTGCCAGTAGTATAGAGGAGCCAGGGGCGGAACACACTGAAGCTTTCTTT. Its protein is CASSIEEPGAEHTEAFF.

The V and J genes are TRBV5-1 and TRBJ2-5; 9 bases are shared with TRBD2. J lost 5 bases, V lost 4 bases, and 6 bases had no gene match. Germline V lookup: CDR1 SGHRS, CDR2 YFSETQ. This CDR3 comprises 14 residues. As DNA, the CDR3 is TGCGCCAGCAGCGCCGCGGGGGGGGACGAGACCCAGTACTTC. It is translated as CASSAAGGDETQYF.

This chain joins TRBV28 and TRBJ2-7; 8 bases match TRBD2. This CDR3 is 15 amino acids long. CDR1 is MDHEN and CDR2 is SYDVKM in the germline V gene. Trimming at V came to 5 bases and at J to 4 bases, leaving 10 bases not matched to a gene. CDR3 sequence (DNA): TGTGCCAGCAGTCAAAGTCCCGGGACTAGGTACGAGCAGTACTTC. It encodes CASSQSPGTRYEQYF.

This clone has a handful of counts. CDR3: CASSKSLLPGLMYEQYF. The DNA for the CDR3 is TGTGCCAGCAGCAAATCCTTATTACCGGGACTAATGTACGAGCAGTACTTC. This sequence joins TRBV21-1 and TRBJ2-7; the D call in the table, TRBD2, was not verified against the DNA. TRBV21-1 corresponds to a pseudogene. The CDR3 consists of 17 residues.

The chain uses TRBV12-1 and TRBJ2-7; the table gives TRBD1 as D, unverified against the DNA. TRBV12-1 is termed a pseudogene. The CDR3 runs 13 residues. Here the CDR3 reads CASSLDRTYEQYF. The CDR3 DNA reads as TGTGCCAGCAGCTTGGACAGAACCTACGAGCAGTACTTC.

This sequence joins TRBV30 and TRBJ1-2, with TRBD1 identical over 8 bases. In germline, CDR1 is GTSNPN, CDR2 SVGIG (reference sequence). The CDR3 length is 16 residues. The V gene end was trimmed by 2 bases and the J gene end by 0 bases; junction bases not matched to a gene: 8. Here the CDR3 DNA reads TGTGCCTGGAGTCCCCGACAGGGGCTGCCTAACTATGGCTACACCTTC. Encoded protein: CAWSPRQGLPNYGYTF. Full variable domain (missing parts from reference TRBV30 and TRBJ1-2): SQTIHQWPATLVQPVGSPLSLECTVEGTSNPNLYWYRQAAGRGLQLLFYSVGIGQISSEVPQNLSASRPQDRQFILSSKKLLLSDSGFYLCAWSPRQGLPNYGYTFGSGTRLTVV.

The V call is TRBV4-1, the J call TRBJ2-3; no clear D gene. The CDR3 is 15 amino acids. Germline V lookup: CDR1 MGHRA, CDR2 YSYEKL. V shed 2 bases and J shed 0 bases, with 9 bases lying between them. This chain's CDR3 is CASSQLRGSTDTQYF. CDR3 bases: TGCGCCAGCAGCCAACTCAGAGGAAGCACAGATACGCAGTATTTT.

This sequence joins TRBV28 and TRBJ2-5; 11 nucleotides line up with TRBD2. CDR1 is MDHEN and CDR2 is SYDVKM in the germline V gene. V trimming: 4 bases; J trimming: 4 bases; junction bases outside the gene matches: 14. This CDR3 has 18 amino acids. CDR3: CASSSNPNSGRAGETQYF. In DNA, the CDR3 is TGTGCCAGCAGTTCTAACCCAAATAGCGGGAGGGCCGGAGAGACCCAGTACTTC. Complete variable domain (other parts from reference TRBV28 and TRBJ2-5): DVKVTQSSRYLVKRTGEKVFLECVQDMDHENMFWYRQDPGLGLRLIYFSYDVKMKEKGDIPEGYSVSREKKERFSLILESASTNQTSMYLCASSSNPNSGRAGETQYFGPGTRLLVL.

This chain uses TRBV6-1 with TRBJ1-4; the D gene is possibly TRBD1 (5 bases). In germline, CDR1 is MNHNS, CDR2 SASEGT. Trimming took off 2 bases at V and 6 bases at J, with 16 bases between the two ends. There are 16 residues in the CDR3. The CDR3 spells CASSELRGRAYEKLFF. The CDR3 DNA reads TGTGCCAGCAGTGAATTAAGGGGCAGGGCTTATGAAAAACTGTTTTTT.

The chain combines TRBV27 with TRBJ2-7; TRBD2 agrees at 9 bases. V shed 3 bases and J 3 bases; nucleotides not matched to a gene: 6. This CDR3 is built from 15 residues. Looked up from germline, CDR1 is MNHEY and CDR2 is SMNVEV (reference sequence). CDR3 in amino acids: CASSFGAGGIYEQYF. DNA of the CDR3: TGTGCCAGCAGTTTCGGAGCGGGGGGTATCTACGAGCAGTACTTC.

This chain joins TRBV27 and TRBJ2-2, with TRBD1 identical over 9 bases. Per germline, CDR1 MNHEY and CDR2 SMNVEV (reference sequence). The CDR3 spans 15 residues. V trimming: 6 bases; J trimming: 1 base; junction bases outside the gene matches: 3. The CDR3 protein is CASSWDRVNTGELFF. CDR3 DNA sequence: TGTGCCAGCAGCTGGGACAGGGTGAACACCGGGGAGCTGTTTTTT.

This chain joins TRBV19 and TRBJ2-3; 8 bases agree with TRBD1. Germline V gives CDR1 LNHDA, CDR2 SQIVND (reference sequence). V lost 5 bases and J lost 0; bases outside the gene matches: 4. CDR3 length: 15 residues. The CDR3 reads CASSVGTGSTDTQYF. CDR3 DNA sequence: TGTGCCAGTAGTGTGGGGACAGGAAGCACAGATACGCAGTATTTT.

The J gene is TRBJ2-7, the V gene TRBV9; 7 positions match TRBD2. CDR3 length equals 15 residues. Germline values: CDR1 SGDLS, CDR2 YYNGEE. Germline trimming cut 0 bases from V and 7 bases from J; bases unmatched to any gene: 10. CDR3: CASSVAPGRLGEQYF. CDR3 DNA: TGTGCCAGCAGCGTAGCCCCCGGGAGGTTGGGGGAGCAGTACTTC.

The chain couples TRBV18 to TRBJ1-2, with D maybe TRBD1 (5 bases). CDR1 and CDR2 (germline): KGHSH, LQKENI. CDR3 length: 12 amino acids. The germline V and J ends were trimmed by 3 bases and 8 bases, with 10 bases remaining between them. The CDR3 DNA is TGTGCCAGCTCACCCGGGGGAGGCGGCTACACCTTC. This encodes CASSPGGGGYTF.

A note on this clone: This same CDR3 is encoded by further DNA sequences in the sample. The chain carries TRBV6-5 and TRBJ2-7, with TRBD1 matching 7 bases. The CDR3 is made up of 14 amino acids. Germline V gene lookup returns CDR1 MNHEY and CDR2 SVGAGI. V was clipped by 2 bases and J by 3 bases; unmatched bases: 4. The CDR3 loop reads CASSYRQGLYEQYF. The CDR3 DNA follows: TGTGCCAGCAGTTACAGACAGGGCCTCTACGAGCAGTACTTC.

The rearrangement links TRBV27 to TRBJ2-1; 7 bases map to TRBD2. This CDR3 is built from 15 residues. Germline CDR1 and CDR2: MNHEY and SMNVEV (reference sequence). The V segment lost 2 bases and the J segment 10 bases; nucleotides outside the gene matches: 11. CDR3 coding DNA: TGTGCCAGCAGTTTAGACGGGAGGCCGCCCACAGAGCAGTTCTTC. Its protein is CASSLDGRPPTEQFF.